This TCR beta chain was captured by sequencing in a study of cytomegalovirus exposure and HLA in healthy donors (dated by TCRdb to the late 2010s). Notes on the research overall: According to an earlier analysis of around 600 of the donors, about 179 million T cells yielded some 120 million unique TCR beta sequences and 276 Gb of sequence data. The study aimed to test whether cataloging public T cell receptors could reveal signatures of past pathogen exposure. In an earlier analysis of a few hundred of the donors, high-throughput TCR beta sequencing was used to judge whether each TCR beta V gene segment behaved as functional or pseudogenic. To predict cytomegalovirus infection status, the study brought together high-throughput TCR immunosequencing, statistical association of individual TCRs with disease status, and machine learning. Rather than using new phenotypic data, the later analysis identified candidate immune exposures from TCR beta sequences and from how often those sequences occurred across donors. An early release covering some 640 HLA-typed donors comprised about 310 gigabases of sequencing data and 85 million to 100 million unique TCR sequences. The genetic ancestry cluster associated with self-reported Caucasian donors included roughly four fifths of the approximately 410 genotyped donors. All discovery cohort repertoires had been generated using a single sequencing platform. Roughly 5 DR-DQ haplotypes were handled as single units for association and clustering because linkage in the cohort was strong. Besides the first cohort of some 670 subjects, a separate validation cohort made up of over 100 different subjects was used. To study patterns of TCR occurrence, a later analysis re-analyzed previously published TCR beta repertoires from around 660 donors and added high-resolution HLA genotyping. A later genetic analysis used genome-wide SNP genotypes for 398 of the 666 donors, treating that subset as a discovery cohort. HLA typing included class I and class II loci at four-digit resolution. Typing coverage varied by locus: roughly 620-640 donors for A, B, C, DRB1 and DQB1; some 520 for DQA1; more than 600 for DPA1; some 470 for DPB1. Among a few hundred genotyped donors of the cohort, an average of approximately 230,000 unique TCR beta nucleotide sequences were sequenced per donor, 15% to 20% of them non-productive. The study used immunosequencing to profile the T cell repertoires of 666 subjects and linked those repertoires to cytomegalovirus serostatus. Alongside the repertoire data, information on donor age, sex, ethnicity and CMV serostatus was compiled. Broad study findings and their caveats: Several of the top co-occurrence clusters appeared to be linked to parvovirus B19, influenza, CMV and Epstein-Barr virus, according to a later analysis. According to the authors, the approach could potentially be generalized to other disease states and immunological phenotypes. In a later analysis, over 15,000 TCR beta sequences were associated with specific HLA alleles at a false discovery rate of 0.05. Because some donors lacked HLA typing at each locus, the association tests relied only on the typed subset. An earlier analysis of some 590 of the donors showed that most TCR beta V segments appeared in productive rearrangements either about 87% or about 30% of the time, which broadly matched IMGT annotations. The presence/absence analyses assumed that sequencing depth was roughly uniform across donors, and that assumption may not be true. The study gave a list of around 170 TCR beta chains associated with cytomegalovirus. Cytomegalovirus status was reported to be diagnosed by the classifier with high specificity and sensitivity in both the original and validation cohorts. In a later analysis, HLA-associated TCR beta chains showed more clonal expansion and lower generation probabilities than non-associated chains that were equally common. In a later genetic analysis, fewer N-insertions in productive TCRs were reported among donors in an Asian-associated ancestry cluster than the roughly 640-donor mean. Correlated functional status among segregating V segments might be attributable to linkage disequilibrium, but an unknown experimental factor could not be ruled out. The earlier analysis of approximately 560 of the donors excluded some 15 rarely observed V segments, including chromosome 9 orphons, because counts were too low. In vitro tests confirmed that a few of the cytomegalovirus-associated TCR beta chains recognize cytomegalovirus antigens. Most TCR sequences were seen in very few donors, while some public TCRs were found in many individuals. According to a later analysis, TCR association rates differed among HLA loci, with DRB1 alleles showing the most associated TCRs and HLA-C alleles showing the fewest. Some IMGT-functional V segments, including TRBV6-2 and TRBV6-3, could not be distinguished by the 87-base-pair reads and were therefore excluded. CMV serostatus was the only immune exposure information available for the cohort. A later analysis found that most CMV-associated TCR beta chains appeared HLA-restricted, with HLA associations seemingly driven largely by CMV exposure. A cluster of highly shared sequence variants was judged likely to be a technical artifact of the sequencing pipeline. An association between a missense DCLRE1C variant and V-gene and J-gene trimming of TCR beta chains was found in a later genetic analysis and replicated in an independent cohort. The cohort was sequenced for TCR beta chains only, and without alpha or paired-chain data the features that could be detected were limited. A further reported finding was that TCR beta sequences accurately predicted the HLA-A and HLA-B alleles for most subjects in the first cohort. When HLA alleles, especially DR and DQ, strongly co-occurred, TCR associations were difficult to assign to individual alleles.

As for this clone: Its specific antigen is unknown. There are no base qualities to consult, and no much larger clone falls within one base.

The library was obtained by the immunoSEQ multiplex PCR assay. A mixture of 60 forward primers for TCR Vbeta segments and 13 reverse primers for TCR Jbeta segments was used in the multiplex PCR. A multiplex PCR assay on genomic DNA amplified the CDR3 region of rearranged TCR beta genes. On the Illumina HiSeq System, the amplified TCR beta libraries were sequenced as 87-base-pair reads. In the authors' own workflow: Across the 670 or so repertoires, a later analysis counted tens of millions of unique TCR beta chains, approximately 10 million of which were shared by at least two donors. A nearest-neighbor algorithm error-corrected the raw reads and collapsed the reads into unique sequences, merging closely related sequences to remove PCR and sequencing errors. V, D and J gene segments were assigned by aligning CDR3 sequences to IMGT reference sequences. Each retained sequence needed at least a six-nucleotide match to both a V gene segment and a J gene segment. Rearrangements were classified as productive when the CDR3 lacked stop codons and remained in frame with V and J, and all other rearrangements were classified as non-productive. CDR3 was defined by IMGT convention, running from the second conserved V-encoded cysteine to the conserved J-encoded phenylalanine. The earlier analysis of a few hundred of the donors excluded any sequence lacking an unambiguous match to a single V gene segment. In an earlier analysis of some 590 of the donors, a V segment was called functional when productive rearrangements were above 56.7%, and segregating when the standard deviation between donors exceeded 5%. A statistical classification framework was developed to diagnose cytomegalovirus status using the catalog of TCR beta chain sequences. In a later analysis, V and J genes were assigned by comparing TCR nucleotide sequences against IMGT/GENE-DB human TR gene sequences. The TCRdist pipeline was used in a later analysis to assign CDR3 sequences and most-parsimonious VDJ recombination scenarios. In a later analysis, every TCR beta chain was defined by the combination of its CDR3 amino acid sequence and its V-gene family, and reads without a unique V-gene family were dropped. To address suspected cross-contamination and a sequencing artifact, a later analysis removed roughly 580 highly shared, low-generation-probability nucleotide sequences. In a later analysis, a clonal expansion index was calculated for each public chain from normalized within-repertoire ranks of inferred template counts. In a later analysis, generation probabilities were computed with a VDJ recombination model fitted to out-of-frame rearrangements, and the resulting probabilities were checked against IGoR. Hypergeometric tests were used in a later analysis to score TCR-TCR, TCR-HLA and TCR-CMV co-occurrence, with a repertoire-size bias correction applied to the TCR pairs. A later analysis estimated false discovery rates by permuting HLA or CMV assignments 20 times. In a later analysis, co-occurring TCRs were grouped using DBSCAN, with TCRdist sequence similarity added in when clustering inside HLA-allele-positive subsets. Repertoires with fewer than 30,000 or more than 120,000 public chains, plus five repertoires with anomalous nucleotide sharing, were excluded from co-occurrence clustering. The table was pulled from immuneACCESS by TCRdb, which kept in-frame rearrangements only. Such tables lose some clones; where checked, under half of the loss comes from unresolved V genes, and the rest has no known cause. For V, J and clone size, that table is used; D and trimming come from the DNA. The sample includes more than 85,000 clones, with around three quarters observed a single time. The ten largest clones capture approximately 3.3% of the sample.

The cohort was made up of 500 to 850 healthy bone marrow donors. Cohort members were all nominally healthy when sampled, although unrecorded immune exposures were likely present. The donor tested CMV seropositive, placing the donor among the 289 seropositive members of the cohort. A peripheral blood sample was provided by each donor, and peripheral blood mononuclear cells were used for TCR beta sequencing. The Qiagen DNeasy Blood Extraction Kit was used to extract genomic DNA from the blood cell samples. V is cut by 4 bases and J by 6 bases, and the space between the germline ends is 7 bases. The CDR3 has 12 amino acids, counting the end cysteine and phenylalanine. The CDR3 DNA has 36 bases and is translated from base 1. The germline V gene provides CDR1 MNHNS and CDR2 SASEGT.

The V and J segments used are TRBV6-1 and TRBJ1-5, with the D gene call left open. The specimen was PBMCs. The clonotype originates from a male donor in good health and CMV-seropositive. The nucleotide sequence reads as follows: TGTGCCAGCAGTGTGAGGAGTCAGCCCCAGCATTTT. This is translated as CASSVRSQPQHF.